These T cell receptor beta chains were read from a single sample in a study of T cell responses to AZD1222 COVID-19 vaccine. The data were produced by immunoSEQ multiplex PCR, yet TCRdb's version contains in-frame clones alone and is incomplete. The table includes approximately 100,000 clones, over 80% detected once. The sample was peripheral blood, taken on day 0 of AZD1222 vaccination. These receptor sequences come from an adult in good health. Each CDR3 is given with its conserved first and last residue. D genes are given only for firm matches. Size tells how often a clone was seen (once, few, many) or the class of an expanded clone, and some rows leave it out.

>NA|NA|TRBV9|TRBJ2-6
CASSGRSAGANVLTF
TGTGCCAGCAGCGGGAGGAGTGCCGGGGCCAACGTCCTGACTTTC
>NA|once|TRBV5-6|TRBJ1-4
CASESGLAEKLFF
TGTGCCAGCGAGTCCGGGTTGGCTGAAAAACTGTTTTTT
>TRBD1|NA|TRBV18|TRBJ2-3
CASSAPGTDNSDTQYF
TGTGCCAGCTCAGCGCCCGGGACAGATAATTCAGATACGCAGTATTTT
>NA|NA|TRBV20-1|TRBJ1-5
CSASPGSGNQPQHF
TGCAGTGCTAGTCCCGGATCGGGCAATCAGCCCCAGCATTTT
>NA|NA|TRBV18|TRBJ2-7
CASSPASSYEQYF
TGTGCCAGCTCACCAGCTAGTTCCTACGAGCAGTACTTC
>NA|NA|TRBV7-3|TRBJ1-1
CASSLYVNTEAFF
TGTGCCAGCAGCTTGTATGTGAACACTGAAGCTTTCTTT
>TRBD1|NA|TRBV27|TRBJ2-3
CASTRGRFADTQYF
TGTGCCAGCACCAGGGGGCGGTTTGCAGATACGCAGTATTTT
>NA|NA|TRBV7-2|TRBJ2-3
CASTGPQSTDTQYF
TGTGCCAGCACCGGACCCCAAAGCACAGATACGCAGTATTTT
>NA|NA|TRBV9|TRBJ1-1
CASSVDGGVGAEAFF
TGTGCCAGCAGCGTAGACGGAGGGGTGGGGGCTGAAGCTTTCTTT
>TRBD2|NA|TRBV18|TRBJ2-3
CASSPSGRGDTQYF
TGTGCCAGCTCTCCTAGCGGGAGAGGGGATACGCAGTATTTT
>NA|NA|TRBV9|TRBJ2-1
CASSTDISSYNEQFF
TGTGCCAGCAGCACGGACATAAGCTCCTACAATGAGCAGTTCTTC
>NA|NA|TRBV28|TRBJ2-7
CASSLVSTTRNYEQYF
TGTGCCAGCAGTTTGGTCAGTACAACGAGAAATTACGAGCAGTACTTC
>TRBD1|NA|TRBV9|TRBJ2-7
CASSVENRGEQYF
TGTGCCAGCAGCGTAGAGAACAGGGGGGAGCAGTACTTC
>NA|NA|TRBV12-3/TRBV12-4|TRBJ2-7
CASSLAVYEQYF
TGTGCCAGCAGTTTAGCCGTCTACGAGCAGTACTTC
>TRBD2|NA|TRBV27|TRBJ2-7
CASSLSLAGGRLGEQYF
TGTGCCAGCAGTTTATCCCTAGCGGGAGGGCGGTTGGGGGAGCAGTACTTC
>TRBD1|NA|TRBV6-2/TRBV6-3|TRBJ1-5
CASSRGQGRGPSNQPQHF
TGTGCCAGCAGCCGCGGACAGGGACGGGGTCCTAGCAATCAGCCCCAGCATTTT
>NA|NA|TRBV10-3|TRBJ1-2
CAISENRANYGYTF
TGTGCCATCAGTGAAAACAGGGCCAACTATGGCTACACCTTC
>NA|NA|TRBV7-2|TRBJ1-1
CASSPRLTVNTEAFF
TGTGCCAGCAGCCCTCGATTGACAGTGAACACTGAAGCTTTCTTT
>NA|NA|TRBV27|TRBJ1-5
CASSFAENQPQHF
TGTGCCAGCAGTTTCGCCGAGAATCAGCCCCAGCATTTT
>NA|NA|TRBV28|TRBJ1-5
CASSSISNQPQHF
TGTGCCAGCAGTTCCATTAGCAATCAGCCCCAGCATTTT
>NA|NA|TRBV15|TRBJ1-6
CATSRDRTENRVPLHF
TGTGCCACCAGCAGAGATCGGACTGAGAACAGGGTACCCCTCCACTTT
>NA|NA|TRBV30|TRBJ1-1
CAWMNRVREAFF
TGTGCCTGGATGAACAGGGTCCGTGAAGCTTTCTTT
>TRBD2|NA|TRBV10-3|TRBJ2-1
CAIGVAGGNEQFF
TGTGCCATCGGAGTAGCGGGGGGCAATGAGCAGTTCTTC
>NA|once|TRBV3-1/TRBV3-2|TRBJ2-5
CASSQLSQETQYF
TGTGCCAGCAGCCAGCTCTCGCAAGAGACCCAGTACTTC
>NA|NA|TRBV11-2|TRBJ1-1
CASSLAVIGGPTEAFF
TGTGCCAGCAGCTTAGCGGTGATTGGTGGACCCACTGAAGCTTTCTTT
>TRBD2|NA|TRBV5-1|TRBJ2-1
CASSFLGLAGGWNEQFF
TGCGCCAGCAGCTTTCTAGGACTAGCGGGAGGATGGAATGAGCAGTTCTTC
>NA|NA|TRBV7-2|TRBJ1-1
CASSPHRTVNTEAFF
TGTGCCAGCAGCCCACATAGGACGGTGAACACTGAAGCTTTCTTT
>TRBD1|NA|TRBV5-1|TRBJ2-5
CASSFSGTEKETQYF
TGCGCCAGCAGCTTCTCCGGGACAGAGAAAGAGACCCAGTACTTC
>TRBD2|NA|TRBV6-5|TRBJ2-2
CASSNRGVNTGELFF
TGTGCCAGCAGTAACCGGGGGGTGAACACCGGGGAGCTGTTTTTT
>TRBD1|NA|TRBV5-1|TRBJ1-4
CASSLDREGEKLFF
TGCGCCAGCAGCCTGGACAGGGAGGGTGAAAAACTGTTTTTT
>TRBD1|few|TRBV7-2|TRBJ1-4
CASSLYSRTGGEKLFF
TGTGCCAGCAGCTTATACAGTCGGACAGGGGGAGAAAAACTGTTTTTT
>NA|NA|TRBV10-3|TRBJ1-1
CAISVGGRDTEAFF
TGTGCCATCAGTGTTGGGGGGAGGGACACTGAAGCTTTCTTT
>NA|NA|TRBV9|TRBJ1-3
CASSVVSRGFGNTIYF
TGTGCCAGCAGCGTAGTGTCCAGGGGATTCGGAAACACCATATATTTT
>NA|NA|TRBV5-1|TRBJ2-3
CASSLGHTDTQYF
TGCGCCAGCAGCTTGGGCCACACAGATACGCAGTATTTT
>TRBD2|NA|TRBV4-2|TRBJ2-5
CASSQGLTGGQGETQYF
TGTGCCAGCAGCCAAGGGTTGACGGGGGGGCAGGGGGAGACCCAGTACTTC
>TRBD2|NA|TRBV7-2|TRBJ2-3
CASSKLAGEPDTQYF
TGTGCCAGCAGCAAACTAGCGGGGGAGCCAGATACGCAGTATTTT
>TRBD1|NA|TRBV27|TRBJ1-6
CASSLSKSGGGFHF
TGTGCCAGCAGTTTATCGAAGTCAGGGGGTGGGTTCCACTTT
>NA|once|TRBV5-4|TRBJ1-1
CASSIRAAPLAFF
TGTGCCAGCAGCATCCGGGCCGCCCCTTTAGCTTTCTTT
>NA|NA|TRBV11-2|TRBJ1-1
CASSLESAGTFF
TGTGCCAGCAGCTTAGAATCGGCCGGTACTTTCTTT
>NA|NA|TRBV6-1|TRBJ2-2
CASSESVVGGLNTGELFF
TGTGCCAGCAGTGAAAGCGTTGTTGGCGGCCTAAACACCGGGGAGCTGTTTTTT
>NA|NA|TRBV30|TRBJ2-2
CAWSVLRTGELFF
TGTGCCTGGAGTGTACTTCGCACCGGGGAGCTGTTTTTT